This T cell receptor (beta chain) was sequenced for a study of neoadjuvant nivolumab and ipilimumab in lung cancer. Whole-study context: The combination arm added day-1 ipilimumab 1 mg/kg to nivolumab 3 mg/kg on days 1, 15, 29. General study points: Only two of four nivolumab-treated tumors gained richness and clonality by surgery. Higher pretherapy blood TCR richness went with higher resected-tumor richness. TCR sequencing covered a small number of samples.

Using immunoSEQ multiplex PCR, the repertoire was profiled, and TCRdb retains in-frame clones only, with some absent. The table lists tens of thousands of clones, approximately 90% of them singletons. With respect to this clone: Its antigen is undetermined.

The V gene's germline CDR1 is SNHLY and CDR2 FYNNEI. V lost 4 bases and J 4 bases, leaving 16 bases between the germline ends. The CDR3 spans 15 residues. Sequenced material: blood, taken before neoadjuvant nivolumab, alone or with ipilimumab. The TCR comes from an adult with non-small cell lung cancer. Some clones in this sample may be carry-over from other donors' samples. V gene TRBV2 combines with J gene TRBJ1-1, with a possible D match to TRBD1 (5 bases). The CDR3 here is CASSGLWGLVTEAFF. DNA for the CDR3: TGTGCCAGCAGTGGTCTGTGGGGCTTGGTCACTGAAGCTTTCTTT.